This paragraph covers one TCR beta chain sequence. The record originates from a study of sequential checkpoint blockade in melanoma. Turning to the study itself: Randomization was 1:1 between first-line nivolumab→ipilimumab and ipilimumab→nivolumab.

TCRdb's copy holds only in-frame clones and misses some; the assay was immunoSEQ multiplex PCR. Found here are around 9,100 clones, around 72% of them singletons; the top ten hold approximately 17%. Treatment given: randomized to nivolumab then ipilimumab (arm A) or the reverse (arm B). No patient had prior DNA-damaging chemotherapy. Live CD3+CD8+ CD19− CD56− cells were sorted from PBMCs. Trimming took off 3 bases at V and 5 bases at J, with 19 bases between the two ends. The CDR3 length is 16 residues. Germline values: CDR1 SEHNR, CDR2 FQNEAQ (reference sequence). This TCR derives from a human donor with melanoma. This rearrangement joins TRBV7-9 to TRBJ1-1; D is unclear. Sequenced here: CD8+ T cells sorted from blood (inferred from file names), sampled from a patient given nivolumab and ipilimumab in sequence. CDR3 in amino acids: CASSLKGQVTRTEAFF. The CDR3, as DNA: TGTGCCAGCAGCTTGAAAGGGCAGGTCACTAGAACTGAAGCTTTCTTT.